This T cell receptor beta chain was profiled in a study of cytomegalovirus exposure and HLA in healthy donors. CDR3 length: 14 residues. V shed 2 bases, J shed 4 bases, and the junction held 5 bases outside the gene matches. Germline V lookup: CDR1 SGHDT, CDR2 YYEEEE. The PCR employed 60 Vbeta primers together with 13 Jbeta primers. Repertoires were generated with immunoSEQ multiplex PCR, while TCRdb's copy carries only in-frame clones and drops some. Among about 130,000 clones, around 72% were seen once, and the ten largest hold roughly 2.7%. This clonotype was obtained from a human donor in good health. The sequencing input was PBMCs. The chain links TRBV5-6 to TRBJ2-5, with 7 bases identical to TRBD2. The CDR3 DNA reads TGTGCCAGCAGCTTCCCTAGCGGCGTAGAGACCCAGTACTTC. Protein: CASSFPSGVETQYF.